The next 12 T cell receptor beta chains were all read from a single sample in a study of monozygotic twins with cystic fibrosis. Method: immunoSEQ multiplex PCR; TCRdb's copy keeps in-frame clones and lacks some. This sample has 20,000 to 25,000 clones; approximately 98% occur once, and the top ten carry 0.13% to 0.15%. Sequences were obtained from blood. The receptors here all came from a girl aged 5-17 years with cystic fibrosis.

CDR3 sequence reads: CASRNARSEQFF. The CDR3 DNA is TGCGCCAGCAGGAACGCGCGTAGTGAGCAGTTCTTC. The rearrangement links TRBV4-1 to TRBJ2-1; D is unclear. Germline V CDR1 and CDR2: MGHRA, YSYEKL. The CDR3 sequence is 12 residues long. V lost 6 bases, J lost 9 bases, and 12 bases lay in between.

This chain joins TRBV23-1 and TRBJ2-5; D not certain. TRBV23-1 is marked as an open reading frame, function uncertain. The length of the CDR3 is 11 residues. Trimming left V 6 bases short and J 3 bases short, with 5 bases between. The DNA of the CDR3 is TGCGCCAGCAGGGTGGAAGAGACCCAGTACTTC. Its translation is CASRVEETQYF.

The chain carries TRBV10-3 and TRBJ2-1, with 9 bases matching TRBD2. J lost 4 bases, V lost 3 bases, and 4 bases had no gene match. Per germline, CDR1 ENHRY and CDR2 SYGVKD. The CDR3 runs 15 residues. CDR3 in amino acids: CAISDSSGIYNEQFF. The CDR3 DNA reads TGTGCCATCAGTGACTCTAGCGGGATTTACAATGAGCAGTTCTTC.

V and J are TRBV5-4 and TRBJ2-1; D is perhaps TRBD2 (6 bases). Trimming removed 4 bases at V and 7 bases at J, with 18 bases between. This CDR3 region has 15 residues. Germline CDR1 is SGHNT and CDR2 is YYREEE (reference sequence). Here the CDR3 reads CASSPRGDFDNEQFF. For the CDR3, the DNA is TGTGCCAGCAGCCCACGAGGGGACTTCGATAATGAGCAGTTCTTC.

DNA of the CDR3: TGTGCCAGCAGCCCACTAGCGGGCCACAATGAGCAGTTCTTC. Protein: CASSPLAGHNEQFF. The chain couples TRBV6-5 to TRBJ2-1; the match to TRBD2 covers 9 bases. After removal of 6 bases from V and 5 bases from J, the junction contained 5 bases not matched to a gene. Germline values: CDR1 MNHEY, CDR2 SVGAGI. The CDR3 length is 14 residues.

The chain recombines TRBV25-1 with TRBJ2-3; D call uncertain. This CDR3 comprises 14 residues. With 1 base removed from V and 2 bases from J, the gap between germline ends came to 7 bases. Germline V gives CDR1 MGHDK, CDR2 SYGVNS. The CDR3 sequence: CASSESHTTDTQYF. In nucleotides, the CDR3 is TGTGCCAGCAGTGAATCTCACACCACAGATACGCAGTATTTT.

The V gene is TRBV7-8, the J gene TRBJ2-7; D is undetermined. Germline V gene lookup returns CDR1 SGHVS and CDR2 FQNEAQ. The CDR3 runs 12 residues. Trimming stripped 3 bases from V and 6 bases from J, with 9 bases between. The CDR3 coding sequence is TGTGCCAGCAGCTTCCAGTCAGGCGAGCAGTACGTC. Its translation: CASSFQSGEQYV.

V is TRBV15 and J is TRBJ1-1, with 7 bases lining up with TRBD1. After removal of 4 bases from V and 0 bases from J, the junction contained 5 bases not matched to a gene. The CDR3 covers 15 residues. Germline loops: CDR1 LNHNV, CDR2 YYDKDF (reference sequence). The DNA of the CDR3 is TGTGCCACCAGCAAAGGCGACAGGGTGAACACTGAAGCTTTCTTT. As protein: CATSKGDRVNTEAFF.

The chain combines TRBV5-1 with TRBJ2-1; D is possibly TRBD1 (5 bases). V was cut by 4 bases and J by 6 bases, with 14 bases left in between. This CDR3 contains 14 residues. CDR1 and CDR2 (germline): SGHRS, YFSETQ. The CDR3 protein is CASSIEAGINEQFF. The CDR3 coding sequence is TGCGCCAGCAGCATCGAGGCAGGGATCAATGAGCAGTTCTTC.

This clone has a handful of counts. The chain employs TRBV29-1 and TRBJ1-1; no reliable D call. CDR3 length: 13 amino acids. V lost 7 bases and J lost 1, with 13 bases in between. Germline values: CDR1 SQVTM, CDR2 ANQGSEA. The CDR3 bases are TGCAGCGACGTTCACAATCGGAACACTGAAGCTTTCTTT. Translated, it gives CSDVHNRNTEAFF.

This clone occurred once. This CDR3 is CASSSPSEDSEAFF. The CDR3 bases are TGTGCCAGCAGCTCGCCCTCCGAGGATTCGGAAGCTTTCTTT. The chain carries TRBV21-1 and TRBJ1-1. TRBV21-1 is termed a pseudogene. The CDR3 is 14 amino acids.

This clone was detected only once. The chain carries TRBV6-5 and TRBJ2-1, with D perhaps TRBD2 (6 bases). Germline V lookup: CDR1 MNHEY, CDR2 SVGAGI. V was cut by 6 bases and J by 7 bases, with 10 bases left in between. This CDR3 has 12 amino acids. The DNA for the CDR3 is TGTGCCAGCAGCCTGACTAGGAATGAGCAGTTCTTC. It is translated as CASSLTRNEQFF.